This TCR beta chain was observed in a study of blood T cell repertoires in COVID-19. Profiling relied on immunoSEQ multiplex PCR, and the TCRdb table lists in-frame clones only, not all of them. The data contain roughly 500,000 clones, over 75% of them seen just once; the ten biggest clones take up approximately 3.2%. With V trimmed by 4 bases and J by 5 bases, 8 bases remained unmatched. The CDR3 is made up of 14 amino acids. Germline lookup yields CDR1 SGHRS and CDR2 YFSETQ. The sequencing input was peripheral blood. The source is a human donor in a cohort sampled during active COVID-19. V gene TRBV5-1 combines with J gene TRBJ2-5, with 7 nucleotides matching TRBD1. The CDR3 sequence: CASSQDRVLETQYF. CDR3 sequence (DNA): TGCGCCAGCAGCCAAGACAGGGTTTTGGAGACCCAGTACTTC.